This T cell receptor (beta chain) was recovered during a study of identical twins. Details on this clonotype: Its antigen is currently unknown.

General study results and limits: Researchers caution that invariant MAIT and iNKT cells could partly confound zero-insertion analyses.

Per germline, CDR1 WSHSY and CDR2 SAAADI. The length of the CDR3 is 16 residues. The germline V and J ends were trimmed by 3 bases and 0 bases, with 11 bases remaining between them. Via MiXCR, TCRdb re-called the 5' RACE reads, giving one row per CDR3 protein. The sample has about 570,000 distinct CDR3 sequences, approximately 9.6% seen once; the top ten hold under 3.5%. The same specimen was also included in a second study, on yellow fever vaccine responses in identical twins.

This receptor was identified in a woman aged 18-29 years in good health. The material sequenced was PBMCs. This rearrangement joins TRBV10-2 to TRBJ1-4; D gene ambiguous. CDR3 in DNA: TGCGCCAGCAGTGACCTGAAGGGTGCAACTAATGAAAAACTGTTTTTT. It codes for CASSDLKGATNEKLFF.